The rows below give T cell receptor beta chains drawn from one sample of a study of shared clonotypes between healthy human individuals. Libraries were prepared by immunoSEQ multiplex PCR; TCRdb keeps only in-frame clonotypes and omits some of them. The data contain 950,000 to 1,100,000 clones, around 75% of them seen just once; the ten biggest clones take up around 1.4%. What was sequenced was memory CD4+ T cells sorted from blood. These receptors all come from a young man in good health. The CDR3 runs from the conserved cysteine through the conserved F or W. Size tells how often a clone was seen (once, few, many) or the class of an expanded clone, and some rows leave it out.

>TRBV2|.|TRBJ1-1
CARVGLRESEAFF
>TRBV4-1|.|TRBJ2-1
CASSQDLDTGGYNEQFF
>TRBV5-1|.|TRBJ2-1
CASSPGVPGAGINEQFF
>TRBV10-3|.|TRBJ1-1
CAISGDRISEAFF
>TRBV6-5|.|TRBJ1-1
CASSSGGATEAFF
>TRBV9|.|TRBJ1-1
CASSVGGVSTEAFF
>TRBV5-1|.|TRBJ2-7
CASSFSGTGGDEQYF
>TRBV5-1|.|TRBJ2-7
CASRHPVGGEQYF
>TRBV23-1|once|TRBJ2-2
CARDAGELFF
>TRBV19|once|TRBJ1-5
CASSEQGNQPQHF
>TRBV19|.|TRBJ1-5
CASSVWRDQPQHF
>TRBV30|once|TRBJ1-2
CAWSSTTNYGYTF
>TRBV4-1|few|TRBJ2-3
CASSQSVLAGPQGTQYF
>TRBV19|.|TRBJ2-7
CASQKKGAYLDEQYF
>TRBV7-2|once|TRBJ2-7
CASRLAGRDEQYF
>TRBV5-1|.|TRBJ2-3
CASSLGSGGRDTQYF
>TRBV15|.|TRBJ2-5
CATSGRNPFQETQYF
>TRBV18|few|TRBJ2-3
CASSPNWAGTDTQYF
>TRBV4-1|.|TRBJ1-2
CASSQPGSRSYGYTF
>TRBV5-1|.|TRBJ1-4
CASSLAGKTNEKLFF
>TRBV2|.|TRBJ1-1
CASRDRLNTEAFF
>TRBV9|.|TRBJ2-1
CASSTRDRAHNEQFF
>TRBV2|.|TRBJ1-5
CASSGGFGNQPQHF
>TRBV5-6|.|TRBJ2-2
CASSRQAYETRNTGELFF
>TRBV7-2|.|TRBJ1-1
CASSMNRWVGTEAFF
>TRBV11-2|.|TRBJ1-1
CASSLAWTGGIEAFF